The rows below give T cell receptor beta chains drawn from one sample of a study of early T cells in non-severe SARS-CoV-2 infection. Each CDR3 protein is one row after TCRdb ran MiXCR on the 5' RACE reads. The sample shows roughly 47,000 distinct CDR3 sequences, 20% to 25% of them seen only once. Sample: whole blood, taken at baseline. These TCRs come from an adult who was a healthcare worker with PCR-confirmed SARS-CoV-2 infection or an uninfected control (not recorded which). The CDR3 runs from the conserved cysteine through the conserved F or W. D genes are given only for firm matches. Clone size is not always given. Where it is, it says once, few, many or a class for expanded clones.

D gene | J gene | V gene | clone size | CDR3 protein | CDR3 DNA
NA | TRBJ2-7 | TRBV7-9 | NA | CASSLSRQYSYEQYF | TGTGCCAGCAGCTTATCGCGACAGTACTCCTACGAGCAGTACTTC
TRBD2 | TRBJ2-1 | TRBV11-2 | NA | CASTEAGGPLEQFF | TGTGCCAGCACCGAAGCGGGGGGCCCCCTTGAGCAGTTCTTC
TRBD1 | TRBJ1-1 | TRBV5-4 | few | CASSLDLDRITEAFF | TGTGCCAGCAGCTTGGACCTGGACAGGATCACTGAAGCTTTCTTT
NA | TRBJ1-2 | TRBV6-2/TRBV6-3 | NA | CASSQTRNYGYTF | TGTGCCAGCAGCCAGACACGAAACTATGGCTACACCTTC
TRBD1 | TRBJ1-5 | TRBV6-5 | NA | CASSPGQEYQPQHF | TGTGCCAGCAGTCCGGGACAGGAGTATCAGCCCCAGCATTTT
TRBD1 | TRBJ2-7 | TRBV6-6 | few | CASRAPGQTYEQYF | TGTGCCAGCAGGGCACCGGGACAGACCTACGAGCAGTACTTC
NA | TRBJ1-1 | TRBV19 | NA | CASSIGRTEAFF | TGTGCCAGTAGTATTGGTAGGACTGAAGCTTTCTTT
TRBD2 | TRBJ2-3 | TRBV6-5 | many | CASSRTSPISTDTQYF | TGTGCCAGCAGTCGGACTAGCCCTATTAGCACAGATACGCAGTATTTT
NA | TRBJ2-1 | TRBV11-3 | NA | CASSLDRGSYNEQFF | TGTGCCAGCAGCTTAGATAGGGGCTCCTACAATGAGCAGTTCTTC
TRBD1 | TRBJ2-7 | TRBV20-1 | NA | CSARALGQGMGYEQYF | TGCAGTGCTCGCGCTCTGGGACAGGGGATGGGCTACGAGCAGTACTTC
NA | TRBJ1-1 | TRBV7-9 | NA | CASSSHPRGGSSTEAFF | TGTGCCAGCAGCTCCCACCCGAGGGGGGGCTCGAGCACTGAAGCTTTCTTT
NA | TRBJ1-1 | TRBV11-2 | few | CASREQGNTEAFF | TGTGCCAGCAGGGAACAGGGGAACACTGAAGCTTTCTTT
NA | TRBJ2-1 | TRBV3-1 | many | CASSRTQSRGFEFF | TGTGCCAGCAGCCGGACTCAGTCCCGGGGTTTTGAGTTCTTC
NA | TRBJ1-6 | TRBV27 | NA | CASSLLALNSPLHF | TGTGCCAGCAGTTTACTGGCCCTTAATTCACCCCTCCACTTT
NA | TRBJ2-4 | TRBV3-1 | few | CASSPFSGAVAKNIQYF | TGTGCCAGCAGCCCGTTCTCCGGAGCAGTAGCCAAAAACATTCAGTACTTC
NA | TRBJ2-3 | TRBV29-1 | few | CSVMGGGGSTDTQYF | TGCAGCGTGATGGGGGGGGGCGGCAGCACAGATACGCAGTATTTT
NA | TRBJ2-7 | TRBV5-1 | few | CASSLKGGLSHEQYF | TGCGCCAGCAGCTTGAAGGGGGGGCTAAGCCACGAGCAGTACTTC
NA | TRBJ1-1 | TRBV7-9 | few | CASSPSGATEAFF | TGTGCCAGCAGCCCGTCCGGGGCTACTGAAGCTTTCTTT
NA | TRBJ1-5 | TRBV7-9 | few | CASSLAGLGNQPQHF | TGTGCCAGCAGCTTAGCGGGACTTGGTAATCAGCCCCAGCATTTT
NA | TRBJ2-6 | TRBV29-1 | NA | CSVAPWGHSGANVLTF | TGCAGCGTTGCCCCTTGGGGCCACTCTGGGGCCAACGTCCTGACTTTC
NA | TRBJ2-3 | TRBV3-1 | medium-sized | CASSPNRELGADTQYF | TGTGCCAGCAGCCCCAACAGGGAACTCGGGGCAGATACGCAGTATTTT
NA | TRBJ1-5 | TRBV6-2/TRBV6-3 | few | CASQGRGYDQPQHF | TGTGCCAGCCAGGGTCGGGGGTATGATCAGCCCCAGCATTTT
NA | TRBJ1-3 | TRBV29-1 | NA | CSVELGYSGNTIYF | TGCAGCGTTGAATTGGGGTACTCTGGAAACACCATATATTTT
TRBD1 | TRBJ2-3 | TRBV19 | NA | CASKSGSGQGTDTQYF | TGTGCCAGTAAATCCGGCTCTGGACAGGGAACAGATACGCAGTATTTT
NA | TRBJ1-5 | TRBV7-2 | many | CASSFYTGLSNQPQHF | TGTGCCAGCAGCTTCTACACAGGGTTGAGCAATCAGCCCCAGCATTTT
NA | TRBJ2-5 | TRBV20-1 | medium-sized | CSARDPPPGPQYF | TGCAGTGCTAGAGATCCGCCGCCCGGTCCCCAGTACTTC
NA | TRBJ1-2 | TRBV6-5 | NA | CASSSRTSSYGYTF | TGTGCCAGCAGTTCCCGCACGTCTTCCTATGGCTACACCTTC
TRBD2 | TRBJ2-1 | TRBV27 | NA | CASSLHWSGGNYEQFF | TGTGCCAGCAGTTTACACTGGAGCGGGGGGAACTATGAGCAGTTCTTC
TRBD1 | TRBJ2-7 | TRBV11-2 | NA | CASSLIWTGVFYEQYF | TGTGCCAGCAGCTTGATATGGACAGGGGTTTTCTACGAGCAGTACTTC
NA | TRBJ1-6 | TRBV18 | NA | CASSPGAVRGSPLHF | TGTGCCAGCTCCCCTGGGGCGGTCAGGGGCTCACCCCTCCACTTT
NA | TRBJ2-5 | TRBV11-2 | NA | CASSTGRETQYF | TGTGCCAGCAGCACTGGCAGGGAGACCCAGTACTTC
NA | TRBJ2-2 | TRBV7-9 | NA | CASSLAGELFF | TGTGCCAGCAGCTTAGCCGGGGAGCTGTTTTTT
TRBD1 | TRBJ1-3 | TRBV5-6 | NA | CASSSSGGVGNTIYF | TGTGCCAGCAGCTCCTCAGGGGGCGTGGGAAACACCATATATTTT
NA | TRBJ1-2 | TRBV7-8 | NA | CASSLAGMMSYGYTF | TGTGCCAGCAGCTTAGCAGGAATGATGTCTTATGGCTACACCTTC
NA | TRBJ2-5 | TRBV30 | few | CAWTRRSQETQYF | TGTGCCTGGACACGGCGGAGTCAAGAGACCCAGTACTTC
NA | TRBJ1-1 | TRBV3-1 | few | CASSQPGLLNTEAFF | TGTGCCAGCAGCCAACCGGGACTTCTGAACACTGAAGCTTTCTTT
NA | TRBJ1-5 | TRBV7-9 | NA | CASSSQGDQPQHF | TGTGCCAGCAGCTCACAGGGAGATCAGCCCCAGCATTTT
NA | TRBJ1-3 | TRBV7-9 | NA | CASSLFRGVEGNTIYF | TGTGCCAGCAGCCTGTTTCGGGGAGTCGAGGGAAACACCATATATTTT
NA | TRBJ1-4 | TRBV4-2 | NA | CASSQAAGTTNEKLFF | TGTGCCAGCAGCCAAGCTGCCGGGACAACTAATGAAAAACTGTTTTTT
NA | TRBJ1-4 | TRBV11-2 | few | CASSLNLATNEKLFF | TGTGCCAGCAGCTTGAATCTCGCAACTAATGAAAAACTGTTTTTT
NA | TRBJ2-7 | TRBV3-1 | NA | CASSQGPGANEQYF | TGTGCCAGCAGCCAAGGCCCAGGGGCCAACGAGCAGTACTTC
TRBD1 | TRBJ2-3 | TRBV27 | NA | CASSLDRGGPTDTQYF | TGTGCCAGCAGTTTGGACAGGGGGGGCCCCACAGATACGCAGTATTTT
NA | TRBJ1-2 | TRBV5-4 | few | CASSGGVAGYTF | TGTGCCAGCAGCGGGGGGGTTGCTGGCTACACCTTC
NA | TRBJ2-7 | TRBV6-2/TRBV6-3 | few | CASSPRLSYEQYF | TGTGCCAGCAGTCCCCGGCTCTCCTACGAGCAGTACTTC
TRBD1 | TRBJ1-4 | TRBV20-1 | NA | CSAGQGVNEKLFF | TGCAGTGCTGGACAGGGGGTTAATGAAAAACTGTTTTTT
NA | TRBJ2-6 | TRBV7-6 | NA | CASSLARAISGANVLTF | TGTGCCAGCAGCTTAGCTCGAGCGATCTCTGGGGCCAACGTCCTGACTTTC
NA | TRBJ2-3 | TRBV2 | few | CASSVIRSSTDTQYF | TGTGCCAGCAGTGTTATCCGGAGTAGCACAGATACGCAGTATTTT
NA | TRBJ1-3 | TRBV2 | NA | CASNPPVGSSGNTIYF | TGTGCCAGCAATCCACCGGTGGGATCCTCTGGAAACACCATATATTTT
NA | TRBJ1-4 | TRBV11-3 | NA | CASSPGAGYEKLFF | TGTGCCAGCAGCCCAGGGGCAGGGTATGAAAAACTGTTTTTT
TRBD1 | TRBJ2-5 | TRBV7-2 | few | CASSMRTGPQETQYF | TGTGCCAGCAGCATGAGGACAGGGCCCCAAGAGACCCAGTACTTC
NA | TRBJ2-7 | TRBV7-6 | NA | CASSSRLSSYEQYF | TGTGCCAGCAGCTCTAGACTGAGCTCCTACGAGCAGTACTTC
NA | TRBJ1-2 | TRBV3-1 | NA | CASSQDITEFNYGYTF | TGTGCCAGCAGCCAAGATATAACGGAATTTAACTATGGCTACACCTTC
NA | TRBJ1-2 | TRBV19 | NA | CASSPRQTNYGYTF | TGTGCCAGTAGCCCCCGACAGACTAACTATGGCTACACCTTC